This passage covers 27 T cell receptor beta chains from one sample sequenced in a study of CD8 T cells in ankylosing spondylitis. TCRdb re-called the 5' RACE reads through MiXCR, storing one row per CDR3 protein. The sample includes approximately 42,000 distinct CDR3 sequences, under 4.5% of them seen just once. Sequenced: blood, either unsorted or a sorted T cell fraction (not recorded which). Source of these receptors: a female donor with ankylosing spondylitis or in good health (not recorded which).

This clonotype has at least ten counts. The CDR3 sequence: CASSVVSLGGDEQFF. CDR3 bases: TGTGCCAGCAGCGTAGTGTCCCTTGGGGGCGATGAGCAGTTCTTC. This chain uses TRBV9 with TRBJ2-1; TRBD1 might be the D (6 bases). The ends were cut back, 0 bases at V and 8 bases at J, with 15 bases in the middle. Germline-derived CDR1 and CDR2 are SGDLS and YYNGEE. The CDR3 length is 15 residues.

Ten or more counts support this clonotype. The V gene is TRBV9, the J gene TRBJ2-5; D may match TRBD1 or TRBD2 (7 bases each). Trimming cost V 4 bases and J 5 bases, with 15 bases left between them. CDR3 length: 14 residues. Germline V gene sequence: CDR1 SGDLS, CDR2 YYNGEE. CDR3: CASSPGGAVETQYF. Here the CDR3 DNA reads TGTGCCAGCAGCCCAGGGGGGGCGGTCGAGACCCAGTACTTC. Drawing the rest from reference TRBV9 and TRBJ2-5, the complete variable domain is DSGVTQTPKHLITATGQRVTLRCSPRSGDLSVYWYQQSLDQGLQFLIQYYNGEERAKGNILERFSAQQFPDLHSELNLSSLELGDSALYFCASSPGGAVETQYFGPGTRLLVL.

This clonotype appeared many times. The CDR3 nucleotides are TGTGCCAGCAGCGCTTATACTATGAACACTGAAGCTTTCTTT. Its protein product is CASSAYTMNTEAFF. The chain recombines TRBV9 with TRBJ1-1; D ambiguous. Germline V gene sequence: CDR1 SGDLS, CDR2 YYNGEE. Trimming cost V 3 bases and J 0 bases, with 9 bases left between them. The CDR3 loop spans 14 amino acids.

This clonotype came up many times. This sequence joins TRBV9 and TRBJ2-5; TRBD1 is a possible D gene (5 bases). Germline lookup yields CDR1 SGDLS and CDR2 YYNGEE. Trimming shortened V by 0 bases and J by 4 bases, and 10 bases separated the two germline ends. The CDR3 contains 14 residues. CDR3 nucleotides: TGTGCCAGCAGCGTAGAGGAAAGGGGAGAGACCCAGTACTTC. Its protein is CASSVEERGETQYF.

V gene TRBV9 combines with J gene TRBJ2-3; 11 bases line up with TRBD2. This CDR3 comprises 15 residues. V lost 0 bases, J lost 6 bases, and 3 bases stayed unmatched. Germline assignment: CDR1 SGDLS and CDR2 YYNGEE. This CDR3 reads CASSVAASGGDTQYF. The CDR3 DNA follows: TGTGCCAGCAGCGTAGCGGCTAGCGGGGGGGATACGCAGTATTTT.

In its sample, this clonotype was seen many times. The CDR3 DNA is TGTGCCAGCAGCGGCCAGGGGGCAGACGGGGAGCTGTTTTTT. Translated: CASSGQGADGELFF. This chain joins TRBV9 and TRBJ2-2; 8 bases agree with TRBD1. V was pared by 3 bases and J by 7 bases, with 5 bases of the junction left unmatched. CDR1 and CDR2 from the germline V gene are SGDLS and YYNGEE. This CDR3 is 14 amino acids long.

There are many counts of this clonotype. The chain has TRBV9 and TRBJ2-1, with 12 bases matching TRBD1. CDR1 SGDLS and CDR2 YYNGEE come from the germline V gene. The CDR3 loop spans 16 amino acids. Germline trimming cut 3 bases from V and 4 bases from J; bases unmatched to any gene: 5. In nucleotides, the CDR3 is TGTGCCAGCAGCGGATGGGACAGGGGGCTTTACAATGAGCAGTTCTTC. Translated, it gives CASSGWDRGLYNEQFF. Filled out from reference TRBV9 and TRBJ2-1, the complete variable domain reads DSGVTQTPKHLITATGQRVTLRCSPRSGDLSVYWYQQSLDQGLQFLIQYYNGEERAKGNILERFSAQQFPDLHSELNLSSLELGDSALYFCASSGWDRGLYNEQFFGPGTRLTVL.

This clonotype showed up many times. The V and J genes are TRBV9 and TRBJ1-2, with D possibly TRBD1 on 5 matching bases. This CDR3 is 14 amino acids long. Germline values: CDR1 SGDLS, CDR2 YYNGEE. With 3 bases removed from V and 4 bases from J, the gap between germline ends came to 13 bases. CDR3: CASSARDGGYGYTF. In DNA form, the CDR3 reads TGTGCCAGCAGCGCCAGGGATGGAGGCTATGGCTACACCTTC.

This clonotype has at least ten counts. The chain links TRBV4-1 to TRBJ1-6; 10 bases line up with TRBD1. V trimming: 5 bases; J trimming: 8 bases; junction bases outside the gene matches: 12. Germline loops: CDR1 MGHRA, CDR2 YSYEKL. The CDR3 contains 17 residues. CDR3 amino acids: CASSSRQGAQKDSPLHF. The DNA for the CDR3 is TGCGCCAGCAGCTCGCGACAGGGGGCCCAGAAGGATTCACCCCTCCACTTT.

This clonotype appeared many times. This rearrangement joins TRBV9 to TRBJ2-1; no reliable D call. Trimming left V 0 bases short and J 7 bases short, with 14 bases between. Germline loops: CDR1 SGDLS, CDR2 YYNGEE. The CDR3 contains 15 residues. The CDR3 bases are TGTGCCAGCAGCGTAGCCCCAATCCACGGGAATGAGCAGTTCTTC. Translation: CASSVAPIHGNEQFF.

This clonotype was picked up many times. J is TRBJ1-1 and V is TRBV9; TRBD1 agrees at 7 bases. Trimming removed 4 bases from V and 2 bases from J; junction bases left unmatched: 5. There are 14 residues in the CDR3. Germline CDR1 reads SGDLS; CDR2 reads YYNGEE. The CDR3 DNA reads TGTGCCAGCAGCCCCCGGGACAGCAACACTGAAGCTTTCTTT. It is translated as CASSPRDSNTEAFF. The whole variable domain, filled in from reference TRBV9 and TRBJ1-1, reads DSGVTQTPKHLITATGQRVTLRCSPRSGDLSVYWYQQSLDQGLQFLIQYYNGEERAKGNILERFSAQQFPDLHSELNLSSLELGDSALYFCASSPRDSNTEAFFGQGTRLTVV.

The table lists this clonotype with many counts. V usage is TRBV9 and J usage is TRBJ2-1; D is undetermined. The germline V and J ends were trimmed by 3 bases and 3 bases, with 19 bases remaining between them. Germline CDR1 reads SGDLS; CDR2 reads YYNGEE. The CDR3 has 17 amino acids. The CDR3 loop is CASSASVDENFYNEQFF. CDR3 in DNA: TGTGCCAGCAGCGCCTCAGTAGACGAGAACTTCTACAATGAGCAGTTCTTC.

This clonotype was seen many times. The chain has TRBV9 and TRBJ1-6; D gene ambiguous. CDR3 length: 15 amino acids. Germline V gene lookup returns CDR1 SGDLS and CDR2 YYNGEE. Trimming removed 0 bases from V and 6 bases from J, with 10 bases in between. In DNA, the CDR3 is TGTGCCAGCAGCGTAGCTGGCCAGCTTAATTCACCCCTCCACTTT. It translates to CASSVAGQLNSPLHF.

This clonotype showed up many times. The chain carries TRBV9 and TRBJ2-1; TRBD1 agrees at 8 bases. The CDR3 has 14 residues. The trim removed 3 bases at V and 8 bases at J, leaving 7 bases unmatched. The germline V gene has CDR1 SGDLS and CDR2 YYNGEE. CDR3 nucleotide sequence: TGTGCCAGCAGCGAATCAGGGGGCTTCGATGAGCAGTTCTTC. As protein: CASSESGGFDEQFF.

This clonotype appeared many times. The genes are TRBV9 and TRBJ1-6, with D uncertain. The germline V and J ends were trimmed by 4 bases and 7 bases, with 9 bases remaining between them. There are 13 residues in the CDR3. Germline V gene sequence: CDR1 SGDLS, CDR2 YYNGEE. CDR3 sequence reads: CASSPDENSPLHF. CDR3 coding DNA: TGTGCCAGCAGCCCAGATGAGAATTCACCCCTCCACTTT.

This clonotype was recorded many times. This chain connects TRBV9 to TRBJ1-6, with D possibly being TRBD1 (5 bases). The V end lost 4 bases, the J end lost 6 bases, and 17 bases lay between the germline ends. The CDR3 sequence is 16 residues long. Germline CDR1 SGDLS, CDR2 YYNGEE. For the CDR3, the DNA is TGTGCCAGCAGCCCCCTAGTGGGACGGACTAATTCACCCCTCCACTTT. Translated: CASSPLVGRTNSPLHF.

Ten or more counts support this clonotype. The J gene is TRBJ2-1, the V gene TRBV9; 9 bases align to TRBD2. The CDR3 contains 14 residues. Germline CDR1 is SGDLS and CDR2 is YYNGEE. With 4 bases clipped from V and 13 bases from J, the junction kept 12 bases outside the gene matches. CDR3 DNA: TGTGCCAGCAGCCCGGGGGAACAGCGGGGGGCTCAGTTCTTC. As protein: CASSPGEQRGAQFF.

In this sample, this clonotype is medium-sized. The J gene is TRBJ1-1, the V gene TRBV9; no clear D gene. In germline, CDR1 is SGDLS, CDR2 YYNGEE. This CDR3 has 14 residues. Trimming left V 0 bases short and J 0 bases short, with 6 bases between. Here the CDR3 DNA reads TGTGCCAGCAGCGTAGGACACTTGAACACTGAAGCTTTCTTT. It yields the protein CASSVGHLNTEAFF.

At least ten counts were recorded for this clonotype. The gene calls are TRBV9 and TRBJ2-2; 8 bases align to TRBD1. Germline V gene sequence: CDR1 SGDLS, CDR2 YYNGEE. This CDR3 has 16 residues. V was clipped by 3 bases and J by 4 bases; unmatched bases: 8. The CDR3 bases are TGTGCCAGCAGCGCTGGGGGGACAGGTCCCACCGGGGAGCTGTTTTTT. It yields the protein CASSAGGTGPTGELFF.

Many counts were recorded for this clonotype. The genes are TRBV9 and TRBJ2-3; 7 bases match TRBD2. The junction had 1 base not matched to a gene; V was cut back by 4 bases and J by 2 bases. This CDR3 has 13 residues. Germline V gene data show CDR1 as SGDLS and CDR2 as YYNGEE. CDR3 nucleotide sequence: TGTGCCAGCAGCCGGGGGGACACAGATACGCAGTATTTT. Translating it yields CASSRGDTDTQYF.

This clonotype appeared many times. DNA for the CDR3: TGTGCCAGCAGGAGGGCGGCAAGCGGCGATGAGCAGTTCTTC. It encodes CASRRAASGDEQFF. The chain is built from TRBV9 and TRBJ2-1; a weak D match, TRBD2 (5 bases). The V end lost 5 bases, the J end lost 8 bases, and 17 bases lay between the germline ends. Germline V lookup: CDR1 SGDLS, CDR2 YYNGEE. This CDR3 comprises 14 residues. The full variable domain, completed using reference TRBV9 and TRBJ2-1, is DSGVTQTPKHLITATGQRVTLRCSPRSGDLSVYWYQQSLDQGLQFLIQYYNGEERAKGNILERFSAQQFPDLHSELNLSSLELGDSALYFCASRRAASGDEQFFGPGTRLTVL.

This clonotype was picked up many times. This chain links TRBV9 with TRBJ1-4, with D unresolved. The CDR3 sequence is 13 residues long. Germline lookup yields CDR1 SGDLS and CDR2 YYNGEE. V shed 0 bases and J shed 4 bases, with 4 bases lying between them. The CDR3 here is CASSVEVNEKLFF. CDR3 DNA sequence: TGTGCCAGCAGCGTAGAAGTTAATGAAAAACTGTTTTTT.

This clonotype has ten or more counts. The CDR3 DNA sequence: TGTGCCAGCAGCGGACAGGGGATGCACGGGGAGCTGTTTTTT. The encoded protein is CASSGQGMHGELFF. J is TRBJ2-2 and V is TRBV9; the match to TRBD1 covers 8 bases. The ends lost 3 bases at V and 7 bases at J; junction bases unmatched: 5. Per the germline V gene, CDR1 is SGDLS and CDR2 is YYNGEE. This CDR3 spans 14 amino acids. The variable domain in full, with the rest retrieved from reference TRBV9 and TRBJ2-2, is DSGVTQTPKHLITATGQRVTLRCSPRSGDLSVYWYQQSLDQGLQFLIQYYNGEERAKGNILERFSAQQFPDLHSELNLSSLELGDSALYFCASSGQGMHGELFFGEGSRLTVL.

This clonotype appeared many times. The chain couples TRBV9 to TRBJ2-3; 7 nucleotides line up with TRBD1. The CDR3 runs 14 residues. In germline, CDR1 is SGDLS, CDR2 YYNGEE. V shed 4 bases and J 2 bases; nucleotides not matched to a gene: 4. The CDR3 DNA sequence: TGTGCCAGCAGCCCCGGGACAGTCACAGATACGCAGTATTTT. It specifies CASSPGTVTDTQYF.

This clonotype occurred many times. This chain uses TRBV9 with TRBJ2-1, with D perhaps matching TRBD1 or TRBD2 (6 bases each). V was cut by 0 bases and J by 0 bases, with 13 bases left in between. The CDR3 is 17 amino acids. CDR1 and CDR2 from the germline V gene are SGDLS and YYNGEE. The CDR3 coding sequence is TGTGCCAGCAGCGTAGGAGGGGGGACACACTCCTACAATGAGCAGTTCTTC. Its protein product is CASSVGGGTHSYNEQFF.

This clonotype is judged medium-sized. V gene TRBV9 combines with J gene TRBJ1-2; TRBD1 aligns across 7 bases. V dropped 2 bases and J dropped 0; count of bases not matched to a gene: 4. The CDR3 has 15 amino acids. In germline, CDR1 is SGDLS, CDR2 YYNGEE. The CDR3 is CASSVGQITNYGYTF. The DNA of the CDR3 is TGTGCCAGCAGCGTGGGACAGATAACTAACTATGGCTACACCTTC.

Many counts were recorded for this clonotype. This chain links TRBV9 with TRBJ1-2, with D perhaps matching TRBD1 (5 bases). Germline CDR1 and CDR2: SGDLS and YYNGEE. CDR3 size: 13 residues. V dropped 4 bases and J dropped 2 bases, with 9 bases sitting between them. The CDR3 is CASSPQGNYGYTF. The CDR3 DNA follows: TGTGCCAGCAGCCCCCAGGGAAACTATGGCTACACCTTC.